The 10 T cell receptor beta chains presented below share a single source sample, sequenced in a study of blood T cell repertoires in COVID-19. TCRdb's copy holds only in-frame clones and misses some; the assay was immunoSEQ multiplex PCR. The data show about 110,000 clones, roughly 91% seen once. The sample consisted of peripheral blood. These receptor sequences come from a woman between 50 and 59 years old with acute or convalescent COVID-19.

The V call is TRBV2, the J call TRBJ2-7, with TRBD2 as a possible D gene (7 bases). Trimming cost V 7 bases and J 1 base, with 17 bases left between them. This CDR3 region has 15 residues. Germline values: CDR1 SNHLY, CDR2 FYNNEI. Here the CDR3 DNA reads TGTGCCAGCACCGAACAGGGAGGGGGTTCCTACGAGCAGTACTTC. This codes for CASTEQGGGSYEQYF.

The chain recombines TRBV30 with TRBJ1-2; tentatively, D is TRBD1 (6 bases). The V gene lost 4 bases and the J gene lost 2 bases, with 8 bases spanning the gap. CDR3 length equals 12 residues. Per the germline V gene, CDR1 is GTSNPN and CDR2 is SVGIG (reference sequence). Here the CDR3 reads CAWNTGNYGYTF. CDR3 DNA sequence: TGTGCCTGGAATACAGGGAACTATGGCTACACCTTC.

The J gene is TRBJ2-5, the V gene TRBV7-6, with 9 bases matching TRBD1. V lost 1 base and J lost 4; bases outside the gene matches: 1. The CDR3 contains 14 residues. Germline V gene lookup returns CDR1 SGHVS and CDR2 FNYEAQ. The CDR3 bases are TGTGCCAGCAGCTTAGACAGGGGGCGAGAGACCCAGTACTTC. This translates into CASSLDRGRETQYF.

This clone was picked up one time. The chain carries TRBV20-1 and TRBJ1-4; 9 bases map to TRBD1. The CDR3 has 15 amino acids. V shed 3 bases and J 5 bases; nucleotides not matched to a gene: 7. Germline CDR1 reads DFQATT; CDR2 reads SNEGSKA (reference sequence). CDR3 residues: CSASETGGANEKLFF. In DNA, the CDR3 is TGCAGTGCTAGTGAAACAGGGGGCGCGAATGAAAAACTGTTTTTT.

This chain uses TRBV6-6 with TRBJ2-3; D unclear. The CDR3 is 15 residues long. Germline V gene sequence: CDR1 MNHNY, CDR2 SVGAGI (reference sequence). The ends were cut back, 2 bases at V and 0 bases at J, with 9 bases in the middle. The CDR3 DNA is TGTGCCAGCAGTTACCTTACTCCGAGCACAGATACGCAGTATTTT. The encoded protein is CASSYLTPSTDTQYF.

The chain carries TRBV11-2 and TRBJ2-5; 9 positions match TRBD1. CDR3 length equals 15 residues. V was pared by 1 base and J by 5 bases, with 5 bases of the junction left unmatched. CDR1 and CDR2 from the germline V gene are SGHAT and FQNNGV. CDR3 amino acids: CASSLASGTGETQYF. CDR3 sequence (DNA): TGTGCCAGCAGCTTAGCGTCCGGGACAGGGGAGACCCAGTACTTC. Combining the CDR3 with reference TRBV11-2 and TRBJ2-5 gives the whole variable domain EAGVAQSPRYKIIEKRQSVAFWCNPISGHATLYWYQQILGQGPKLLIQFQNNGVVDDSQLPKDRFSAERLKGVDSTLKIQPAKLEDSAVYLCASSLASGTGETQYFGPGTRLLVL.

This clone was counted only a few times. V and J are TRBV11-3 and TRBJ2-7; 7 bases are a match to TRBD2. V was pared by 1 base and J by 5 bases, with 8 bases of the junction left unmatched. The CDR3 extends over 15 amino acids. Germline V gene lookup returns CDR1 SGHNT and CDR2 YENEEA. CDR3 bases: TGTGCCAGCAGCTTAGGTGGCAGCGGGAAAAACGAGCAGTACTTC. This codes for CASSLGGSGKNEQYF.

The chain carries TRBV25-1 and TRBJ2-7; D might be TRBD1 (5 bases). This CDR3 has 17 amino acids. CDR1 and CDR2 from the germline V gene are MGHDK and SYGVNS. The V and J ends lost 1 base and 2 bases respectively, with 18 bases between them. CDR3 nucleotides: TGTGCCAGCAGTGAATTGATCCGACAGTGGGCTACCTACGAGCAGTACTTC. Translation: CASSELIRQWATYEQYF.

The chain combines TRBV7-2 with TRBJ1-4, with D uncertain. Germline CDR1 SGHTA, CDR2 FQGNSA. V lost 3 bases, J lost 5 bases, and 7 bases lay in between. The CDR3 covers 13 residues. CDR3 bases: TGTGCCAGCAGCTTGCGCAGGAATGAAAAACTGTTTTTT. Residues: CASSLRRNEKLFF.

The V call is TRBV11-2, the J call TRBJ2-3, with a tentative D call TRBD1 (5 bases). The CDR3 runs 15 residues. Germline V gene lookup returns CDR1 SGHAT and CDR2 FQNNGV. V lost 7 bases and J lost 1, with 15 bases in between. CDR3: CASTKTGRGTDTQYF. The CDR3 bases are TGTGCCAGCACCAAAACTGGCAGGGGCACAGATACGCAGTATTTT.